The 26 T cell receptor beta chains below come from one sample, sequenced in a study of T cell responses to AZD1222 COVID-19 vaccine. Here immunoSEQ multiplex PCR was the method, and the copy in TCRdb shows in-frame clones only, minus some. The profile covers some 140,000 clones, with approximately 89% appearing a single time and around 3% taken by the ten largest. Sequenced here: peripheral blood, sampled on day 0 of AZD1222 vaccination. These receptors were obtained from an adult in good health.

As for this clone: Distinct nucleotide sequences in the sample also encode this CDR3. The CDR3, as DNA: TGTGCCAGCAGCCTGCGAGCCTATGGCTACACCTTC. Translation: CASSLRAYGYTF. The chain joins TRBV28 to TRBJ1-2; no reliable D call. The CDR3 runs 12 residues. V was cut by 6 bases and J by 4 bases, with 9 bases left in between. Germline-derived CDR1 and CDR2 are MDHEN and SYDVKM.

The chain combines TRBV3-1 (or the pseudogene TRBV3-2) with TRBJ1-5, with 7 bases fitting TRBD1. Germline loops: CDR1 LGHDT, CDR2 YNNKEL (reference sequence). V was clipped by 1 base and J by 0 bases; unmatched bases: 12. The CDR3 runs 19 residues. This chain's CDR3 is CASSQGTPGQSYSNQPQHF. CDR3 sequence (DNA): TGTGCCAGCAGCCAAGGCACACCGGGACAGTCTTATAGCAATCAGCCCCAGCATTTT.

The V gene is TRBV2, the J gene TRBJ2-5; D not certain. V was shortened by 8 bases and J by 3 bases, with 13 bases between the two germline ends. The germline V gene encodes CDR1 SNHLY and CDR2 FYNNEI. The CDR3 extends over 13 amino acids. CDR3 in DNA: TGTGCCAGCCCACCCGGTCCAGAAGAGACCCAGTACTTC. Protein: CASPPGPEETQYF.

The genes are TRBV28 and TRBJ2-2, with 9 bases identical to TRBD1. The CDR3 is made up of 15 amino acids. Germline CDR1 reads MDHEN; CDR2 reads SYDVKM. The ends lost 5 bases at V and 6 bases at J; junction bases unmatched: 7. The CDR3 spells CASSPPQGASGELFF. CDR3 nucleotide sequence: TGTGCCAGCAGTCCACCACAGGGGGCATCCGGGGAGCTGTTTTTT.

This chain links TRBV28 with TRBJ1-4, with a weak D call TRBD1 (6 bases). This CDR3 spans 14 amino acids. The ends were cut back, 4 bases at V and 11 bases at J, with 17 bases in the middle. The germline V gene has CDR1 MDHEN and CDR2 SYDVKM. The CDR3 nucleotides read TGTGCCAGCAGTTCAAGGTCCACAGGGATTAAACTGTTTTTT. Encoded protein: CASSSRSTGIKLFF. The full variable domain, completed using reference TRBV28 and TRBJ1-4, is DVKVTQSSRYLVKRTGEKVFLECVQDMDHENMFWYRQDPGLGLRLIYFSYDVKMKEKGDIPEGYSVSREKKERFSLILESASTNQTSMYLCASSSRSTGIKLFFGSGTQLSVL.

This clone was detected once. The CDR3 loop reads CASSAGTGETEAFF. The CDR3 nucleotides are TGTGCCAGCAGTGCCGGGACAGGGGAGACTGAAGCTTTCTTT. The chain recombines TRBV28 with TRBJ1-1, with 10 bases aligning to TRBD1. Germline values: CDR1 MDHEN, CDR2 SYDVKM. The CDR3 totals 14 residues. V was clipped by 5 bases and J by 5 bases; unmatched bases: 5. The full variable domain, its missing parts supplied by reference TRBV28 and TRBJ1-1, is DVKVTQSSRYLVKRTGEKVFLECVQDMDHENMFWYRQDPGLGLRLIYFSYDVKMKEKGDIPEGYSVSREKKERFSLILESASTNQTSMYLCASSAGTGETEAFFGQGTRLTVV.

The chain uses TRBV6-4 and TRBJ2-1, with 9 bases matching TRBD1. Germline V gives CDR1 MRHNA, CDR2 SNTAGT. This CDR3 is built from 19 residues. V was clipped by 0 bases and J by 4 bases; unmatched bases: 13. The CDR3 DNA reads TGTGCCAGCAGTGACTCCATGAGTCCGGGACAGGGACTATACAATGAGCAGTTCTTC. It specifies CASSDSMSPGQGLYNEQFF.

CDR3 nucleotide sequence: TGTGCCAGCAGCTTAACTAGCGGGGTCTACGAGCAGTACTTC. This sequence encodes CASSLTSGVYEQYF. The rearrangement links TRBV11-2 to TRBJ2-7; 10 bases fit TRBD2. Losses at the gene ends were 2 bases for V and 3 bases for J; bases not matched to a gene: 1. The germline CDR1 and CDR2 sequences are SGHAT and FQNNGV. There are 14 residues in the CDR3.

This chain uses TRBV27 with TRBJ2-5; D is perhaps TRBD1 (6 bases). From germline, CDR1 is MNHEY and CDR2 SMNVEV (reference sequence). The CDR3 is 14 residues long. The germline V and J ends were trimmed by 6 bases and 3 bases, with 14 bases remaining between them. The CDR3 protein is CASSDPTGEETQYF. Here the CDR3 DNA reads TGTGCCAGCAGCGACCCGACAGGAGAAGAGACCCAGTACTTC.

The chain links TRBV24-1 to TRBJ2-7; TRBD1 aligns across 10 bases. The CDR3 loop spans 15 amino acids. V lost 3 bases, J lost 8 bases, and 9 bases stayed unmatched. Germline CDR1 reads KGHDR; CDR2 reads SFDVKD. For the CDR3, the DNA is TGTGCCACCAGTGATGGGGGACAGGGGCACTGGAAGCAGTACTTC. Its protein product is CATSDGGQGHWKQYF.

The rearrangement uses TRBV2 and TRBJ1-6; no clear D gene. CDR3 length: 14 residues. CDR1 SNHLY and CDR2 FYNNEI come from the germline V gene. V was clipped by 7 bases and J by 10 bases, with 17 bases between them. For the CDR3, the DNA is TGTGCCAGCACCCGAGAGGGTGGTGAGTCACCCCTCCACTTT. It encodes CASTREGGESPLHF.

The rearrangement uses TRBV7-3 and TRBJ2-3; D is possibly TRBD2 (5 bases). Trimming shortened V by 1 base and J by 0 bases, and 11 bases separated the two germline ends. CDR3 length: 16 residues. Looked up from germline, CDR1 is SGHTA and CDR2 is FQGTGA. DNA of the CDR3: TGTGCCAGCAGCTTAAATTCAGCGGCTAGCACAGATACGCAGTATTTT. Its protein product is CASSLNSAASTDTQYF.

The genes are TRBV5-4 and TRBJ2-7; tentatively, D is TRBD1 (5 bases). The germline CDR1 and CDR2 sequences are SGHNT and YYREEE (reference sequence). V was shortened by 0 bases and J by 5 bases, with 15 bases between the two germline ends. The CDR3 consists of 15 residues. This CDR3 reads CASSLEFARVNEQYF. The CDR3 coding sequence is TGTGCCAGCAGCTTGGAGTTTGCCAGGGTAAACGAGCAGTACTTC.

DNA of the CDR3: TGTGCCAGCAGCTTGCATTCTCAGCCCACAGATACGCAGTATTTT. Residues: CASSLHSQPTDTQYF. The chain carries TRBV7-3 and TRBJ2-3, with D uncertain. The V gene lost 3 bases and the J gene lost 2 bases, with 12 bases spanning the gap. There are 15 residues in the CDR3. CDR1 is SGHTA, CDR2 FQGTGA, per germline. The full variable domain, in which reference TRBV7-3 and TRBJ2-3 provide the parts outside the CDR3, is GAGVSQTPSNKVTEKGKYVELRCDPISGHTALYWYRQSLGQGPEFLIYFQGTGAADDSGLPNDRFFAVRPEGSVSTLKIQRTERGDSAVYLCASSLHSQPTDTQYFGPGTRLTVL.

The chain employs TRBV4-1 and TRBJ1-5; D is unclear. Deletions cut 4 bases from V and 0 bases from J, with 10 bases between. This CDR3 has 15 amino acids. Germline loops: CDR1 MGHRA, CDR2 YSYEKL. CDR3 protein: CASSPIGLSNQPQHF. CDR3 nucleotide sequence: TGCGCCAGCAGCCCGATAGGACTTAGCAATCAGCCCCAGCATTTT.

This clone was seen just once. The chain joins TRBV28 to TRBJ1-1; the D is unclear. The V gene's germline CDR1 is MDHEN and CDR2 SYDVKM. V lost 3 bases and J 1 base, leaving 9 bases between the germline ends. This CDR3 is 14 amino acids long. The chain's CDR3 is CASSFWGSNTEAFF. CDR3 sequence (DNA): TGTGCCAGCAGTTTTTGGGGATCGAACACTGAAGCTTTCTTT.

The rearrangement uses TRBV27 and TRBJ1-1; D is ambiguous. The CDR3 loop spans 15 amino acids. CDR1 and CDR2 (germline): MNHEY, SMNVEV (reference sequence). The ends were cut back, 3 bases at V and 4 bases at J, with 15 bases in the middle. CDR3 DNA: TGTGCCAGCAGTTTGCGTGGAGCATGGGGCACTGAAGCTTTCTTT. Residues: CASSLRGAWGTEAFF.

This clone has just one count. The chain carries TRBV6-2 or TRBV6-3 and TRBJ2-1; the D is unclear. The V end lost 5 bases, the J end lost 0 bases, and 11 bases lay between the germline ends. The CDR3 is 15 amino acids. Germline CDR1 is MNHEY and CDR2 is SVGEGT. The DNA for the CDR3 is TGTGCCAGCAGTCGAAACCTGGGCTCCTACAATGAGCAGTTCTTC. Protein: CASSRNLGSYNEQFF.

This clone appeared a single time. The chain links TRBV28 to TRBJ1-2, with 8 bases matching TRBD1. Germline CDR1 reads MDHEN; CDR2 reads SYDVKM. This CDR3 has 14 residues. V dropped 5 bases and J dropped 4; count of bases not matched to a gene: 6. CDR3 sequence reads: CASSLGQGGYGYTF. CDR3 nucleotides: TGTGCCAGCAGTCTCGGACAGGGCGGCTATGGCTACACCTTC.

The CDR3 reads CASRIRESYNEQFF. CDR3 DNA sequence: TGTGCCAGCAGGATACGGGAATCCTACAATGAGCAGTTCTTC. The chain combines TRBV27 with TRBJ2-1; D perhaps matches TRBD2 (5 bases). Germline V lookup: CDR1 MNHEY, CDR2 SMNVEV (reference sequence). The CDR3 totals 14 residues. The V end was cut by 6 bases, the J end by 1 base, with 10 bases between.

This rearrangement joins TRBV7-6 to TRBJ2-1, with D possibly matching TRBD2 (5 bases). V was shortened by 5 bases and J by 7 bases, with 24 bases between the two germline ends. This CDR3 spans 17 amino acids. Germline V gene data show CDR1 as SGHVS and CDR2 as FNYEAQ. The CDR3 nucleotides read TGTGCCAGCAGCCCGACCGGACTTGATTCCCTCTTTAATGAGCAGTTCTTC. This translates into CASSPTGLDSLFNEQFF. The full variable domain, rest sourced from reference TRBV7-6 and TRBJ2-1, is GAGVSQSPRYKVTKRGQDVALRCDPISGHVSLYWYRQALGQGPEFLTYFNYEAQQDKSGLPNDRFSAERPEGSISTLTIQRTEQRDSAMYRCASSPTGLDSLFNEQFFGPGTRLTVL.

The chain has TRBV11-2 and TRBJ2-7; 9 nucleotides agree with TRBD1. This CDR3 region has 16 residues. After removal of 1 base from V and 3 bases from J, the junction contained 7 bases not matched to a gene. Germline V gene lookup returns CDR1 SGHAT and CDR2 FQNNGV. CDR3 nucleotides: TGTGCCAGCAGCTTAGGAGGGACAGGGATCCACTACGAGCAGTACTTC. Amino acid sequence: CASSLGGTGIHYEQYF.

Here the CDR3 DNA reads TGTGCCAGCAGCCTTAACTGGGCAGATACGCAGTATTTT. This gives the protein CASSLNWADTQYF. The chain has TRBV6-5 and TRBJ2-3; D is unresolved. V was trimmed by 6 bases and J by 4 bases, leaving 11 bases between them. Germline CDR1 and CDR2: MNHEY and SVGAGI. This CDR3 has 13 residues.

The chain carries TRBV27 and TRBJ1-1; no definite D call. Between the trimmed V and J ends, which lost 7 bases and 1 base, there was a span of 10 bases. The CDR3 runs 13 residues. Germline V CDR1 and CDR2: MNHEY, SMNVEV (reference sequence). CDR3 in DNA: TGTGCCAGCATAGCAGCCCAGAACACTGAAGCTTTCTTT. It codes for CASIAAQNTEAFF.

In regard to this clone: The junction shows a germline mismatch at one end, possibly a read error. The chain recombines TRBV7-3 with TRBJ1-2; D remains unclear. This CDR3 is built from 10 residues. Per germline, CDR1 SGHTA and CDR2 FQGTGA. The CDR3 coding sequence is TGTGCCAGCAGCTTAAAAACCCGGAACTTC. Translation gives CASSLKTRNF.

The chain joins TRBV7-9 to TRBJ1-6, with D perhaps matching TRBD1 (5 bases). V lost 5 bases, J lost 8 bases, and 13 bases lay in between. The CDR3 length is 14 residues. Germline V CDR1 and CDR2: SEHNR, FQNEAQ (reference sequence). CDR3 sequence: CASSPTGADSPLHF. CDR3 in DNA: TGTGCCAGCAGCCCTACTGGGGCGGATTCACCCCTCCACTTT.